The rows below give T cell receptor beta chains drawn from one sample of a study of cytomegalovirus exposure and HLA in healthy donors. Data came from immunoSEQ multiplex PCR; TCRdb stores just in-frame clones and leaves some out. This repertoire shows around 120,000 clones, approximately 78% found once; its top ten account for just under 8.5%. The sample consisted of PBMCs. These receptors all stem from a woman in her thirties or forties in good health and CMV-seropositive. Each CDR3 is given with its conserved first and last residue. Fields, in order: clone size, D gene, V gene, J gene, CDR3 protein, CDR3 DNA. D genes are given only for firm matches. The size field is filled for only some rows; it gives once, few, many or a size class.

size: -
D: TRBD1
V: TRBV19
J: TRBJ1-4
CDR3: CASSITGVYGKLFF
DNA: TGTGCCAGTAGTATAACAGGGGTGTACGGAAAACTGTTTTTT

size: once
D: TRBD1
V: TRBV15
J: TRBJ2-1
CDR3: CATSRDRTGGREQFF
DNA: TGTGCCACCAGCAGGGATAGGACAGGGGGCCGGGAGCAGTTCTTC

size: -
D: -
V: TRBV5-5
J: TRBJ1-1
CDR3: CASSFWSGTEAFF
DNA: TGTGCCAGCAGCTTCTGGAGCGGCACTGAAGCTTTCTTT

size: -
D: -
V: TRBV7-2
J: TRBJ2-7
CDR3: CASSLDRDRTYEQYF
DNA: TGTGCCAGCAGCTTAGACAGGGACCGGACCTACGAGCAGTACTTC

size: -
D: TRBD1
V: TRBV2
J: TRBJ2-2
CDR3: CASSENRGAFTGELFF
DNA: TGTGCCAGCAGTGAAAACAGGGGAGCCTTCACCGGGGAGCTGTTTTTT

size: few
D: -
V: TRBV6-5
J: TRBJ1-1
CDR3: CASSPSAGMNTEAFF
DNA: TGTGCCAGCAGTCCCTCTGCAGGCATGAACACTGAAGCTTTCTTT

size: -
D: TRBD2
V: TRBV7-6
J: TRBJ2-5
CDR3: CASSQTSGAVQTQYF
DNA: TGTGCCAGCAGCCAAACTAGCGGGGCAGTCCAGACCCAGTACTTC

size: -
D: -
V: TRBV5-1
J: TRBJ2-7
CDR3: CASSMGPGNYEQYF
DNA: TGCGCCAGCAGCATGGGACCAGGGAACTACGAGCAGTACTTC

size: -
D: -
V: TRBV29-1
J: TRBJ1-2
CDR3: CSVEPGGGGGGYGYTF
DNA: TGCAGCGTTGAGCCCGGGGGCGGGGGCGGAGGCTATGGCTACACCTTC

size: -
D: -
V: TRBV6-1
J: TRBJ1-1
CDR3: CASRRGGSNTEAFF
DNA: TGTGCCAGCCGGCGGGGCGGATCGAACACTGAAGCTTTCTTT

size: -
D: -
V: TRBV7-9
J: TRBJ1-1
CDR3: CASSPYFTGDNTEAFF
DNA: TGTGCCAGCAGCCCATACTTTACGGGGGACAACACTGAAGCTTTCTTT

size: -
D: -
V: TRBV6-1
J: TRBJ1-5
CDR3: CASRAMDNSNQPQHF
DNA: TGTGCCAGCAGGGCGATGGACAATAGCAATCAGCCCCAGCATTTT

size: -
D: -
V: TRBV7-2
J: TRBJ2-5
CDR3: CASSYNRVETQYF
DNA: TGTGCCAGCAGCTACAACAGGGTTGAGACCCAGTACTTC

size: once
D: -
V: TRBV2
J: TRBJ1-2
CDR3: CASSDGTNYGYTF
DNA: TGTGCCAGCAGTGACGGGACTAACTATGGCTACACCTTC

size: -
D: -
V: TRBV7-9
J: TRBJ1-6
CDR3: CASSTGSSYNSPLHF
DNA: TGTGCCAGCTCAACAGGGAGTTCCTATAATTCACCCCTCCACTTT

size: -
D: TRBD1
V: TRBV7-2
J: TRBJ1-2
CDR3: CARRMGTAQKGYGYTF
DNA: TGTGCCAGACGAATGGGGACAGCCCAAAAGGGCTATGGCTACACCTTC

size: few
D: -
V: TRBV19
J: TRBJ1-6
CDR3: CASSMGRSPLHF
DNA: TGTGCCAGTAGTATGGGGAGGTCACCCCTCCACTTT

size: many
D: TRBD1
V: TRBV10-3
J: TRBJ2-3
CDR3: CAISDLGQGGTDTQYF
DNA: TGTGCCATCAGCGATCTTGGACAGGGAGGCACAGATACGCAGTATTTT

size: once
D: -
V: TRBV14
J: TRBJ1-6
CDR3: CASSQDLTGSPLHF
DNA: TGTGCCAGCAGCCAAGATCTGACAGGCTCACCCCTCCACTTT

size: -
D: -
V: TRBV7-9
J: TRBJ1-2
CDR3: CASSPVGSYYGYTF
DNA: TGTGCCAGCAGCCCGGTCGGGAGTTACTATGGCTACACCTTC

size: few
D: TRBD1
V: TRBV19
J: TRBJ1-2
CDR3: CASSRRETGAFYGYTF
DNA: TGTGCCAGTAGTAGAAGGGAGACAGGGGCATTCTATGGCTACACCTTC

size: -
D: TRBD1
V: TRBV7-2
J: TRBJ2-3
CDR3: CASSWQTGEGTDTQYF
DNA: TGTGCCAGCAGCTGGCAGACAGGGGAGGGCACAGATACGCAGTATTTT

size: -
D: -
V: TRBV7-6
J: TRBJ1-4
CDR3: CASSLGRDEKLFF
DNA: TGTGCCAGCAGCTTAGGCCGGGATGAAAAACTGTTTTTT

size: once
D: -
V: TRBV5-3
J: TRBJ1-3
CDR3: CARSPHRVSRGNTIYF
DNA: TGTGCCAGAAGCCCGCACAGGGTGTCGCGTGGAAACACCATATATTTT

size: -
D: -
V: TRBV9
J: TRBJ1-1
CDR3: CASSLDRNTEAFF
DNA: TGTGCCAGCAGCCTTGACAGAAATACTGAAGCTTTCTTT

size: -
D: -
V: TRBV7-2
J: TRBJ1-5
CDR3: CASSGEGRSGQPQHF
DNA: TGTGCCAGCAGCGGGGAGGGGAGATCAGGTCAGCCCCAGCATTTT

size: -
D: TRBD2
V: TRBV7-6
J: TRBJ2-3
CDR3: CASSLGPTLAGGPSTDTQYF
DNA: TGTGCCAGCAGCTTAGGCCCGACTCTAGCGGGGGGGCCCAGCACAGATACGCAGTATTTT

size: -
D: TRBD1
V: TRBV4-1
J: TRBJ2-4
CDR3: CASSQGTGTGKNIQYF
DNA: TGCGCCAGCAGCCAAGGTACCGGGACAGGGAAAAACATTCAGTACTTC

size: -
D: -
V: TRBV9
J: TRBJ1-1
CDR3: CASSVTSTGIYSEAFF
DNA: TGTGCCAGCAGCGTAACCTCAACAGGGATCTATTCCGAAGCTTTCTTT